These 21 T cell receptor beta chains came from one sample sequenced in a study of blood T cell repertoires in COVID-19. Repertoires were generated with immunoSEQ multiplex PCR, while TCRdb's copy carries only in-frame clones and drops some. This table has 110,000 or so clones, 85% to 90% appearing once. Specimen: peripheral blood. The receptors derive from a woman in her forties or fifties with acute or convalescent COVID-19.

The chain's CDR3 is CASSYSDRVVETQYF. CDR3 DNA sequence: TGTGCCAGCAGTTACTCCGACAGGGTCGTCGAGACCCAGTACTTC. The V call is TRBV6-2 or TRBV6-3, the J call TRBJ2-5; 7 nucleotides match TRBD1. Germline assignment: CDR1 MNHEY and CDR2 SVGEGT. The CDR3 runs to 15 residues. The V gene end was trimmed by 0 bases and the J gene end by 5 bases; junction bases not matched to a gene: 6.

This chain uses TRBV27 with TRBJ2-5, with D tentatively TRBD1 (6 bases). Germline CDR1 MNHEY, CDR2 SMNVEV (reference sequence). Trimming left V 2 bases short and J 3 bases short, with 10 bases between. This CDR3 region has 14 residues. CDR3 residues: CASSLVRGKETQYF. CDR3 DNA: TGTGCCAGCAGTTTAGTCAGGGGAAAAGAGACCCAGTACTTC.

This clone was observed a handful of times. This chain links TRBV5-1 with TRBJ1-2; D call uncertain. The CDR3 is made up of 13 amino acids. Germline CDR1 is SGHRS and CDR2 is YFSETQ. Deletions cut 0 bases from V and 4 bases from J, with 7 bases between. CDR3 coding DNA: TGCGCCAGCAGCTTGGCGCCGGTCTATGGCTACACCTTC. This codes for CASSLAPVYGYTF.

The CDR3 sequence is CASSLQGAREYEQYF. Written as DNA, the CDR3 is TGTGCCAGTAGCCTACAGGGGGCTAGGGAATACGAGCAGTACTTC. The rearrangement links TRBV19 to TRBJ2-7; 9 nucleotides align to TRBD1. Losses at the gene ends were 6 bases for V and 4 bases for J; bases not matched to a gene: 10. Germline V gene lookup returns CDR1 LNHDA and CDR2 SQIVND (reference sequence). This CDR3 contains 15 residues.

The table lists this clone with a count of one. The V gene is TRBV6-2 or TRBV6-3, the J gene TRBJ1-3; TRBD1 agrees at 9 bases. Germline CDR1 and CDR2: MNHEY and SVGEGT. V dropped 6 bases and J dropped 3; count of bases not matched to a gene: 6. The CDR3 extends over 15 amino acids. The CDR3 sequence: CASSLTGGLGNTIYF. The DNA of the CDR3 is TGTGCCAGCAGCCTTACAGGGGGCCTTGGAAACACCATATATTTT.

CDR3 nucleotide sequence: TGTGCCTCGCTGCCGGCGGGTGAAGCTTTCTTT. Translation: CASLPAGEAFF. The chain combines TRBV30 with TRBJ1-1; no definite D call. CDR3 length: 11 residues. V shed 7 bases and J shed 7 bases, with 13 bases lying between them. CDR1 GTSNPN and CDR2 SVGIG come from the germline V gene (reference sequence).

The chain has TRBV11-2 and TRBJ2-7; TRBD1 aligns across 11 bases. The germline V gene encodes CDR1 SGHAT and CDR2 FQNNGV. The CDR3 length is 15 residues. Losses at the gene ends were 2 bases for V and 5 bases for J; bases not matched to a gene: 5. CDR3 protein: CASSLRGQGGNEQYF. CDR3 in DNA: TGTGCCAGCAGCTTACGGGGACAGGGGGGCAACGAGCAGTACTTC.

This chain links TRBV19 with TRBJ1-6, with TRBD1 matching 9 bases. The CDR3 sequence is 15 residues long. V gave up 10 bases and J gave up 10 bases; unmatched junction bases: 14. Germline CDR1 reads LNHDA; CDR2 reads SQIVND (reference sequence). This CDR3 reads CATTLGDREESPLHF. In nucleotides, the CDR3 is TGTGCCACCACTTTGGGGGACAGGGAAGAGTCACCCCTCCACTTT.

The CDR3 DNA is TGTGCCAGTAGTGTTGGACAGGGGATCCCCGGGGAGCTGTTTTTT. The encoded protein is CASSVGQGIPGELFF. The chain joins TRBV19 to TRBJ2-2; 9 bases are a match to TRBD1. The CDR3 extends over 15 amino acids. Trimming took 5 bases from V and 6 from J; bases not matched to a gene: 7. The germline CDR1 and CDR2 sequences are LNHDA and SQIVND (reference sequence).

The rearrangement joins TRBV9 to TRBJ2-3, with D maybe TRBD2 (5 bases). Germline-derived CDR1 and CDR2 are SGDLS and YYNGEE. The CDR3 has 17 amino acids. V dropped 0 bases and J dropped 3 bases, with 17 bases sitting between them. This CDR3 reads CASSVGGAGITTDTQYF. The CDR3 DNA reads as TGTGCCAGCAGCGTAGGGGGAGCTGGTATTACTACAGATACGCAGTATTTT.

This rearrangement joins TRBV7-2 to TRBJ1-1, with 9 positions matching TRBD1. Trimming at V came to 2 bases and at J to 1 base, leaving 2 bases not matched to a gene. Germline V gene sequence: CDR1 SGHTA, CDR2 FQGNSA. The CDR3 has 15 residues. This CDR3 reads CASSLMGQGNTEAFF. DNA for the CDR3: TGTGCCAGCAGCTTAATGGGACAGGGGAACACTGAAGCTTTCTTT. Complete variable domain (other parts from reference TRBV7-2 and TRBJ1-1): GAGVSQSPSNKVTEKGKDVELRCDPISGHTALYWYRQSLGQGLEFLIYFQGNSAPDKSGLPSDRFSAERTGGSVSTLTIQRTQQEDSAVYLCASSLMGQGNTEAFFGQGTRLTVV.

CDR3 protein: CASSQENEYGGELFF. CDR3 nucleotides: TGCGCCAGCAGCCAAGAGAACGAGTACGGCGGGGAGCTGTTTTTT. This chain joins TRBV4-3 and TRBJ2-2; D is unclear. Germline CDR1 reads LGHNA; CDR2 reads YSLEER. This CDR3 contains 15 residues. Between the trimmed V and J ends, which lost 0 bases and 7 bases, there was a span of 12 bases.

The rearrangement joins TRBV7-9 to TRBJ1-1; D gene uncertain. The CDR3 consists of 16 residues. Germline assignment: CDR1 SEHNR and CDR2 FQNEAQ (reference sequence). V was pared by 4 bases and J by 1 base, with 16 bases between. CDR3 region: CASSSSLLNQNTEAFF. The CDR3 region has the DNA TGTGCCAGCAGCTCTTCGCTACTAAATCAGAACACTGAAGCTTTCTTT.

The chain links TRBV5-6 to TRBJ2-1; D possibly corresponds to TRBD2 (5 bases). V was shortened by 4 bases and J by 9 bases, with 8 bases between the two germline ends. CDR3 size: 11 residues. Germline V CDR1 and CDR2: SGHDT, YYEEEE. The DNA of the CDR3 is TGTGCCAGCAGCCGGCGGGTTGAGCAGTTCTTC. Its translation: CASSRRVEQFF.

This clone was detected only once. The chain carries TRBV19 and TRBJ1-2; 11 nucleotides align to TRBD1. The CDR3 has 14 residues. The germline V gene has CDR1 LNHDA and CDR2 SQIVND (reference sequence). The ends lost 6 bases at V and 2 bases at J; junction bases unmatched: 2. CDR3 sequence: CASRGQGDNYGYTF. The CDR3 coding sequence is TGTGCCAGTAGGGGACAGGGGGACAACTATGGCTACACCTTC.

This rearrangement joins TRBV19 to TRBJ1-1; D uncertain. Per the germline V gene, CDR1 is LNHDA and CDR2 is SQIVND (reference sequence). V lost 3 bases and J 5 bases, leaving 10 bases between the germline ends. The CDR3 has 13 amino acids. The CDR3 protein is CASSMRDRTEAFF. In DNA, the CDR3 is TGTGCCAGTAGTATGCGCGATCGGACTGAAGCTTTCTTT.

CDR3 in DNA: TGTGCCAGCAGTTACGTGGGCAGCTCTGGGGCCAACGTCCTGACTTTC. It codes for CASSYVGSSGANVLTF. The chain links TRBV6-5 to TRBJ2-6; D gene uncertain. The CDR3 contains 16 residues. The V gene's germline CDR1 is MNHEY and CDR2 SVGAGI. V dropped 2 bases and J dropped 0 bases, with 8 bases sitting between them.

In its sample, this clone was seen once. The CDR3 DNA sequence: TGTGCCATCAGTGGTGGACAGACTTACGAGCAGTACTTC. This translates into CAISGGQTYEQYF. The chain recombines TRBV10-3 with TRBJ2-7; D might be TRBD1 (6 bases). The germline V and J ends were trimmed by 4 bases and 4 bases, with 11 bases remaining between them. Germline assignment: CDR1 ENHRY and CDR2 SYGVKD. This CDR3 contains 13 residues.

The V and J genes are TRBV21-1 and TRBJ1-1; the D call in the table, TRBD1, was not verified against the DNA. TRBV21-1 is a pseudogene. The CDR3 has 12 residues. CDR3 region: CASLDRGTEAFF. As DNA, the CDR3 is TGTGCCAGCTTAGACAGGGGCACTGAAGCTTTCTTT.

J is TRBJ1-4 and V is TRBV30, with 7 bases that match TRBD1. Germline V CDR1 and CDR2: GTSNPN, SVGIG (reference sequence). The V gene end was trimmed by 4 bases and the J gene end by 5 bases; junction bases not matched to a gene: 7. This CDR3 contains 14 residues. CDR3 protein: CAWKVGTANEKLFF. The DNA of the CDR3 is TGTGCCTGGAAGGTCGGGACAGCGAATGAAAAACTGTTTTTT.

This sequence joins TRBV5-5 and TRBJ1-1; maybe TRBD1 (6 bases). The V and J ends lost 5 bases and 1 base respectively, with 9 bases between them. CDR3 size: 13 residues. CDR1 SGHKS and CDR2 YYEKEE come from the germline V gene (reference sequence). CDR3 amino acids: CASSRTANTEAFF. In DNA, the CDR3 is TGTGCCAGCAGTAGGACAGCGAACACTGAAGCTTTCTTT.